The T cell receptor (beta chain) described here comes from a study of T cell responses to AZD1222 COVID-19 vaccine. The table came from immunoSEQ multiplex PCR; TCRdb's copy has only in-frame clones and leaves some out. This sample has about 150,000 clones; around 90% occur once, and the top ten carry more than 1.3%. Losses at the gene ends were 9 bases for V and 6 bases for J; bases not matched to a gene: 9. This CDR3 contains 13 residues. From germline, CDR1 is LNHDA and CDR2 SQIVND (reference sequence). The TCR was taken from an adult in good health. Sample: peripheral blood, taken on day 0 of AZD1222 vaccination. The rearrangement links TRBV19 to TRBJ2-7; 9 bases are a match to TRBD1. CDR3 residues: CARRTGGRREQYF. In DNA, the CDR3 is TGTGCCAGACGAACAGGGGGCCGGCGCGAGCAGTACTTC.